The text below deals with one T cell receptor (beta chain). This entry belongs to a study of blood T cell repertoires in COVID-19. Study context: PBMCs, B-cell-depleted T cells, or T cells were the source of the cDNA or gDNA that made up the material.

The repertoire was sequenced with immunoSEQ multiplex PCR; TCRdb's copy has only in-frame clones and lacks some. Of approximately 30,000 clones in the sample, around nine tenths are singletons; the top ten hold around 16%. The sample taken for sequencing was peripheral blood. The sequence was obtained from a human donor with active COVID-19. The donor label of this sample is uncertain.

This CDR3 reads CAWFAGGGNTIYF. CDR3 sequence (DNA): TGTGCCTGGTTCGCGGGAGGTGGAAACACCATATATTTT. The V call is TRBV30, the J call TRBJ1-3; D unclear. CDR1 and CDR2 (germline): GTSNPN, SVGIG (reference sequence). The length of the CDR3 is 13 residues. Trimming left V 5 bases short and J 3 bases short, with 11 bases between.